These 6 T cell receptor beta chains were sequenced from one sample in a study of naive and memory T cell subsets. RNA was extracted from 2.5 to 3 ml of whole blood of healthy adults. Blood and skin TCR RNA was reverse transcribed with alpha and beta constant primers. Each CDR3 protein is one row after TCRdb ran MiXCR on the 5' RACE reads. The sample holds tens of thousands of distinct CDR3 sequences, 4% to 4.5% seen once. The receptors were sampled from a male donor in good health.

The CDR3 here is CASSRVEGYGYTF. In DNA form, the CDR3 reads TGCGCCAGCAGCCGAGTGGAGGGCTATGGCTACACCTTC. The rearrangement joins TRBV5-1 to TRBJ1-2; D call uncertain. V lost 4 bases to trimming and J lost 4 bases, with 11 bases between them. The V gene's germline CDR1 is SGHRS and CDR2 YFSETQ. The CDR3 runs 13 residues.

This clonotype was seen ten or more times. The chain recombines TRBV27 with TRBJ2-7; 9 nucleotides line up with TRBD1. The CDR3 contains 14 residues. The junction had 7 bases not matched to a gene; V was cut back by 2 bases and J by 8 bases. Per germline, CDR1 MNHEY and CDR2 SMNVEV (reference sequence). This chain's CDR3 is CASSLTTGGDKQYF. CDR3 nucleotide sequence: TGTGCCAGCAGTTTAACCACAGGGGGCGATAAGCAGTACTTC.

This clonotype appeared many times. V usage is TRBV27 and J usage is TRBJ2-7; D not resolved. With 1 base removed from V and 3 bases from J, the gap between germline ends came to 4 bases. The germline V gene encodes CDR1 MNHEY and CDR2 SMNVEV (reference sequence). The CDR3 runs 12 residues. In DNA form, the CDR3 reads TGTGCCAGCAGTTTATACGGCTACGAGCAGTACTTC. Translating gives CASSLYGYEQYF.

As regards this clonotype: This may be a read error, as it is one base from a much larger clone. This chain uses TRBV12-3 or TRBV12-4 with TRBJ2-7; TRBD1 might be the D (5 bases). CDR3 length: 14 amino acids. V lost 6 bases, J lost 3 bases, and 15 bases lay in between. CDR3 nucleotides: TGTGCCAGCAGGCCCCAGTCAGGGCACTACGAGCAGTACTTC. Translating it yields CASRPQSGHYEQYF.

This clonotype was recorded many times. This chain joins TRBV12-3 or TRBV12-4 and TRBJ2-7; possible D gene TRBD1, 6 bases. Trimming removed 2 bases from V and 2 bases from J, with 25 bases in between. This CDR3 is built from 19 residues. CDR3 DNA sequence: TGTGCCAGCAGTTTACTGCAGGTTTCAAGGACAGCAATTCCCTACGAGCAGTACTTC. It specifies CASSLLQVSRTAIPYEQYF.

This clonotype was seen repeatedly, ten times or more. This chain uses TRBV7-2 with TRBJ1-1, with D unclear. V was shortened by 10 bases and J by 0 bases, with 18 bases between the two germline ends. The CDR3 spans 15 residues. The germline CDR1 and CDR2 sequences are SGHTA and FQGNSA. The CDR3 loop is CATQIAGSMNTEAFF. The CDR3 region has the DNA TGTGCCACACAAATAGCGGGCAGCATGAACACTGAAGCTTTCTTT.